This TCR beta chain stems from a study of response to subunit inactivated influenza vaccine. Study-wide findings and caveats: The authors proposed limited new T cell recruitment per seasonal influenza vaccination.

Trimming took off 0 bases at V and 6 bases at J, with 15 bases between the two ends. The CDR3 is 15 residues long. CDR1 is MNHEY, CDR2 SVGAGI, per germline. TCRdb processed the RT-PCR reads anew with MiXCR; each CDR3 protein has one entry. The data contain approximately 530,000 distinct CDR3 sequences, 6.5% to 8% of them singletons. This clonotype was detected a few times. Its specificity is not known. This receptor was taken from a man aged 50 to 75 who received an inactivated influenza vaccine. The chain combines TRBV6-5 with TRBJ2-7; a possible D gene is TRBD1 (6 bases). Here the sequenced sample was PBMCs from blood, taken approximately 25 months after vaccination. CDR3 bases: TGTGCCAGCAGTTACTCGCTACAGGGTATCCTCGAGCAGTACTTC. Its protein is CASSYSLQGILEQYF.